This T cell receptor (beta chain) was observed in a study of post-analysis software for immune sequencing data. Whole-study findings and limits: Elevated frequency relative to controls characterized roughly five TRBV segments in patients, TRBV5-6, TRBV5-1 and TRBV20-1 among them. Significantly lower normalized Chao1 diversity was seen in multiple sclerosis patients than in controls.

Trimming left V 4 bases short and J 0 bases short, with 10 bases between. Germline CDR1 reads SGHAT; CDR2 reads FQNNGV. The CDR3 spans 15 residues. A few counts support this clonotype. Its target is not known. Each TCR beta cDNA library carried unique molecular identifiers. When about 1 to 11 million T cells were used, they gave roughly 490,000 cDNA molecules. TCRdb re-called the PCR reads with MiXCR, one entry per CDR3 protein. The sample contains almost 700,000 distinct CDR3 sequences, 55% to 60% of which appear only once. Sequencing was done on a sample of blood. This clonotype was obtained from a girl aged 2 to 9 with multiple sclerosis. The rearrangement joins TRBV11-2 to TRBJ2-1, with D possibly being TRBD1 or TRBD2 (5 bases each). The CDR3 here is CASSWGTASYNEQFF. DNA of the CDR3: TGTGCCAGCAGCTGGGGGACGGCCTCCTACAATGAGCAGTTCTTC.